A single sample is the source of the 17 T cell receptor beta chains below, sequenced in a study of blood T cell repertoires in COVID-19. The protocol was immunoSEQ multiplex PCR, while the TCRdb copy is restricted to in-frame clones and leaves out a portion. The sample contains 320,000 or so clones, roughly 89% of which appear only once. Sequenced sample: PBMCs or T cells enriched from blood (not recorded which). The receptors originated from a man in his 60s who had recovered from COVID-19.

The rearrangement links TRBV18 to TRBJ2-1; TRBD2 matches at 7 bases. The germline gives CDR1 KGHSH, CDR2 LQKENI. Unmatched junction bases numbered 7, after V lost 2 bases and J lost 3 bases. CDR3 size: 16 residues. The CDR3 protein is CASSPIRTSDYNEQFF. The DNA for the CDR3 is TGTGCCAGCTCACCAATTAGAACTAGCGACTACAATGAGCAGTTCTTC.

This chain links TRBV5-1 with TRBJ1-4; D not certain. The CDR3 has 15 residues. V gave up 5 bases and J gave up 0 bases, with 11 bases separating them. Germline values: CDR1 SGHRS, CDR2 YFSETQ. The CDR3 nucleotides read TGCGCCAGCAGTGCGAACTTTGCAACTAATGAAAAACTGTTTTTT. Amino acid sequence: CASSANFATNEKLFF.

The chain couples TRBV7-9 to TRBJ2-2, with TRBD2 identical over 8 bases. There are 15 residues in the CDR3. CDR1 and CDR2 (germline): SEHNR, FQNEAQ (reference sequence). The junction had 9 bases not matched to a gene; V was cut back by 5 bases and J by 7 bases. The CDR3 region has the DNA TGTGCCAGCAGCCCCCGGCGGGAGGAGAGCGGGGAGCTGTTTTTT. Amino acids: CASSPRREESGELFF.

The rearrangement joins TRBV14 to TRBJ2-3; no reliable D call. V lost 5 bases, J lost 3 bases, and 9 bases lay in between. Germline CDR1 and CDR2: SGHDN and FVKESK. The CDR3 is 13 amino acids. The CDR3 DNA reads TGTGCCAGCAGCTCTACCCGTACAGATACGCAGTATTTT. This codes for CASSSTRTDTQYF. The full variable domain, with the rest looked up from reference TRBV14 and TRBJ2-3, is EAGVTQFPSHSVIEKGQTVTLRCDPISGHDNLYWYRRVMGKEIKFLLHFVKESKQDESGMPNNRFLAERTGGTYSTLKVQPAELEDSGVYFCASSSTRTDTQYFGPGTRLTVL.

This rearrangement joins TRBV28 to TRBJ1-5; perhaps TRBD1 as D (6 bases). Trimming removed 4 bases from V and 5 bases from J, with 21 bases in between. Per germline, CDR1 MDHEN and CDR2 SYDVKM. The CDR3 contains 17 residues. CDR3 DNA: TGTGCCAGCAGTTCGGACCTCATCCGGGACAAGCATCAGCCCCAGCATTTT. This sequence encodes CASSSDLIRDKHQPQHF.

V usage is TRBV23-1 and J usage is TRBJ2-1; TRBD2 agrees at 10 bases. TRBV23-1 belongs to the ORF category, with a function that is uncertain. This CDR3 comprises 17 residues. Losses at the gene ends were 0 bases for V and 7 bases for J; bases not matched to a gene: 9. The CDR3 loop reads CASSQSSKLAGPNEQFF. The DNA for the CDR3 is TGCGCCAGCAGTCAATCGAGTAAACTAGCGGGGCCGAATGAGCAGTTCTTC.

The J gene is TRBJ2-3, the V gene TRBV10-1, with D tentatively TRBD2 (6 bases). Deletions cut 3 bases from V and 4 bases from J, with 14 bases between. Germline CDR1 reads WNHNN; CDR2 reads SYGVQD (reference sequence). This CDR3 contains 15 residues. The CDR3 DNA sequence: TGCGCCAGCAGTGATAGGTTCGGGGGTCCAGATACGCAGTATTTT. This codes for CASSDRFGGPDTQYF.

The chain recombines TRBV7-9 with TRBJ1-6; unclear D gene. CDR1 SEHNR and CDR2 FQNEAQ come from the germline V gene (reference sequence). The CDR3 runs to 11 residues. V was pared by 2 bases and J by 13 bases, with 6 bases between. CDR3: CASSLKSPLHF. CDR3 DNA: TGTGCCAGCAGCTTAAAGAGTCCCCTCCACTTT.

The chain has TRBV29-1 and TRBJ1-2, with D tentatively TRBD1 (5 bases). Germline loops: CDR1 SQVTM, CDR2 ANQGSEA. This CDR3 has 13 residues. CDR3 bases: TGCAGTACCGGGGGGGTTTCTAACTATGGCTACACCTTC. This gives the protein CSTGGVSNYGYTF.

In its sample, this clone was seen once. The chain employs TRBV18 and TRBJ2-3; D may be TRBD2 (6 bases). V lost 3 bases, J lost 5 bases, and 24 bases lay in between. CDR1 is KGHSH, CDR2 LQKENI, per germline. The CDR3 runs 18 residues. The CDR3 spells CASSPAPPLAIGGDTQYF. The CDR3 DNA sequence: TGTGCCAGCTCACCGGCACCCCCACTAGCTATCGGGGGAGATACGCAGTATTTT.

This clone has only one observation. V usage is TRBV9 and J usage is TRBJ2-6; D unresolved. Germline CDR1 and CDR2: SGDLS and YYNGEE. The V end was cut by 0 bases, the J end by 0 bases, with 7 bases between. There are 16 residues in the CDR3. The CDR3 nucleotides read TGTGCCAGCAGCGTAGTGAGGAGCTCTGGGGCCAACGTCCTGACTTTC. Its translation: CASSVVRSSGANVLTF.

The CDR3 sequence is CSVRRKEGTGRSNQPQHF. The CDR3, as DNA: TGCAGCGTCAGAAGAAAAGAGGGAACGGGAAGGAGCAATCAGCCCCAGCATTTT. The chain employs TRBV29-1 and TRBJ1-5; the D is unclear. Trimming pared 6 bases from V and 1 base from J, leaving 25 bases between. CDR3 length: 18 amino acids. Germline CDR1 is SQVTM and CDR2 is ANQGSEA.

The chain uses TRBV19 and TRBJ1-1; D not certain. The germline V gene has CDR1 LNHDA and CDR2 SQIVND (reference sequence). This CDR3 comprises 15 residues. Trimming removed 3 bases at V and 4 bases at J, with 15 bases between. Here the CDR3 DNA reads TGTGCCAGTAGTATGTTAAGGCAGGTAGTCACTGAAGCTTTCTTT. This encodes CASSMLRQVVTEAFF.

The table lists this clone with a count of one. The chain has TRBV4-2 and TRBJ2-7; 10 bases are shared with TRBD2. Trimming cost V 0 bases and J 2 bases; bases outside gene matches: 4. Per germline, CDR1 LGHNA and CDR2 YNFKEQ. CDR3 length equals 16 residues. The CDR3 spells CASSQDPLAGAYEQYF. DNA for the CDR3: TGTGCCAGCAGCCAAGACCCCCTAGCGGGAGCCTACGAGCAGTACTTC.

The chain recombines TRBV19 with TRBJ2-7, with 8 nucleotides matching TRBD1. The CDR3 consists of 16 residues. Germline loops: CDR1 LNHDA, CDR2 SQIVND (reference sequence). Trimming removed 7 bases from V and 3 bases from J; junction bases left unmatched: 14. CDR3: CASTPNPGTGLYEQYF. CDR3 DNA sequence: TGTGCCAGTACCCCAAATCCCGGGACAGGCCTCTACGAGCAGTACTTC.

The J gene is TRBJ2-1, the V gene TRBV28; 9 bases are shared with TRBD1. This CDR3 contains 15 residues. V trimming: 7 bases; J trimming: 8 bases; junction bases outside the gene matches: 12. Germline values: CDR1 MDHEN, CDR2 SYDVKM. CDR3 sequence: CASTQFGTGIHEQFF. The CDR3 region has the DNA TGTGCCAGCACCCAATTCGGGACAGGGATCCATGAGCAGTTCTTC.

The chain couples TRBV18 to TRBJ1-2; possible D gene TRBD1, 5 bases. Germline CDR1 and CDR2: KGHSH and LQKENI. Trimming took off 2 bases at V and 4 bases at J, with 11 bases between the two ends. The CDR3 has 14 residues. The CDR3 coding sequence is TGTGCCAGCTCACCAGATCAGGGAATCTATGGCTACACCTTC. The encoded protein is CASSPDQGIYGYTF.